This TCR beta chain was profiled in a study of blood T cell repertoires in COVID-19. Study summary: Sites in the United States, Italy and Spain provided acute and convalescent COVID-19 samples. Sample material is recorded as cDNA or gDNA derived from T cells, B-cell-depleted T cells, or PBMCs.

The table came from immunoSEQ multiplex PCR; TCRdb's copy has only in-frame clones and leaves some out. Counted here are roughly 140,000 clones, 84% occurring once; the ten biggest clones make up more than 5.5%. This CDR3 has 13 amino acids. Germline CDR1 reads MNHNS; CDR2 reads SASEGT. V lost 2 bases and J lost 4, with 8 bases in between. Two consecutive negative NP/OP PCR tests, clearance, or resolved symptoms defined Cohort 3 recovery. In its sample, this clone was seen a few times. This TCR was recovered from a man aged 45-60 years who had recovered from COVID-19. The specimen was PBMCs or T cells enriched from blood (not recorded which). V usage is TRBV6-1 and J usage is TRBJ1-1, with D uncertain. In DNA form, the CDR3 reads TGTGCCAGCAGTGAAACCCGGGGCACTGAAGCTTTCTTT. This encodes CASSETRGTEAFF.